The clone carrying this T cell receptor beta chain turned up a few times. Its target is not known. This CDR3 has 15 amino acids. Trimming left V 2 bases short and J 5 bases short, with 14 bases between. CDR1 is MNHNY, CDR2 SVGAGI, per germline (reference sequence). Constant-segment primers were used for 5'RACE, and the resulting TCR alpha and TCR beta cDNA libraries carried sample barcodes and UMIs. One entry per CDR3 protein results from TCRdb running MiXCR on the 5' RACE reads. The profile shows about 190,000 distinct CDR3 sequences, approximately 20% of them singletons. This sample was taken from a study of T-cell memory formation after mild COVID-19. Overall study context: Most TCR clusters belonged to a single donor. Notes on the study in general: A second wave expanding day 15 to 37 was CD4+-biased; contracting clones were balanced.

The sequence was obtained from an adult woman who had mild COVID-19 (a few samples of this study predate the infection). Cell type and time point are not known. The sample was PBMCs or a T cell subset sorted from them (not recorded which). V gene TRBV6-6 combines with J gene TRBJ2-3; a possible D gene is TRBD1 (5 bases). The CDR3 bases are TGTGCCAGCAGTTACAGAAGTCAGGGCGGAGATACGCAGTATTTT. This encodes CASSYRSQGGDTQYF.